The clone carrying this TCR beta chain was counted at least ten times. This sample stems from a study of human T cells and chemical hapten exposure. Time point: patch test 2, 6 weeks after DPC sensitization. Treatment described: therapeutic diphenylcyclopropenone sensitization with weekly scalp DPC. In TCRdb, the RACE reads were re-called with MiXCR into one record per CDR3 protein. The sample lists 100,000 or so distinct CDR3 sequences; about 9.3% were seen once. Unmatched junction bases numbered 15, after V lost 6 bases and J lost 9 bases. The CDR3 contains 16 residues. The material was whole blood, obtained in connection with sensitization to the hapten diphenylcyclopropenone (DPC). This chain joins TRBV12-3 or TRBV12-4 and TRBJ2-1; 9 bases are shared with TRBD2. This receptor was identified in a woman in her 40s with alopecia areata. Some clones in this sample may be carry-over from other donors' samples. The CDR3 is CASSPTASGIFGEQFF. The CDR3 DNA reads as TGTGCCAGCAGCCCTACTGCTAGCGGGATTTTCGGTGAGCAGTTCTTC.